A single sample is the source of the 6 T cell receptor beta chains below, sequenced in a study of persistence of HIV-infected CD4 T cells. This was the immunoSEQ version 4 assay in survey mode. Clones were sequenced by immunoSEQ multiplex PCR, and TCRdb holds only the in-frame ones, with some missing. The sample includes about 7,500 clones, 55% to 65% seen only once; the top ten take around 17%. These receptors have no known antigen. Stimulation used around 10 ug/mL lysate from CMV-infected fibroblasts. Responding CD4+ T cells were sorted by upregulation of both CD40 ligand and CD69. The material sequenced was CD4+ T cells sorted from PBMCs after roughly 18-hour stimulation, taken from a patient who received antiretroviral therapy. The receptors derive from an adult man with HIV who was CMV-seropositive.

This clone was seen more than once but under ten times. V is TRBV5-8 and J is TRBJ1-6, with D hard to call. Trimming left V 1 base short and J 7 bases short, with 9 bases between. The CDR3 totals 14 residues. Germline-derived CDR1 and CDR2 are SGHTS and YDEGEE. CDR3 DNA sequence: TGTGCCAGCAGCTTGAAGGCGGCAAATTCACCCCTCCACTTT. The encoded protein is CASSLKAANSPLHF.

This clone was seen only a few times. The chain combines TRBV3-1 (or the pseudogene TRBV3-2) with TRBJ1-5; D unclear. The CDR3 sequence is 13 residues long. The V and J ends lost 5 bases and 3 bases respectively, with 8 bases between them. The germline gives CDR1 LGHDT, CDR2 YNNKEL (reference sequence). In nucleotides, the CDR3 is TGTGCCAGCAGCAACGGGTTCAATCAGCCCCAGCATTTT. It translates to CASSNGFNQPQHF.

This clone was recorded once. The chain is built from TRBV10-2 and TRBJ1-4; D is unresolved. Germline-derived CDR1 and CDR2 are WSHSY and SAAADI. The CDR3 runs 11 residues. V shed 0 bases and J shed 10 bases, with 3 bases lying between them. In DNA form, the CDR3 reads TGCGCCAGCAGTGAGTCGAGAAAACTGTTTTTT. Translated: CASSESRKLFF.

Only a few counts were recorded for this clone. The chain combines TRBV9 with TRBJ2-7; unclear D gene. Trimming took 0 bases from V and 1 from J, leaving 11 bases between them. Germline CDR1 reads SGDLS; CDR2 reads YYNGEE. CDR3 length equals 15 residues. The CDR3 bases are TGTGCCAGCAGCGTAGAGTCAGGCTCATCCTACGAGCAGTACTTC. It encodes CASSVESGSSYEQYF.

There are a few counts of this clone. The genes are TRBV19 and TRBJ1-5, with D possibly matching TRBD1 (5 bases). V was cut by 10 bases and J by 1 base, with 20 bases left in between. Germline V CDR1 and CDR2: LNHDA, SQIVND (reference sequence). This CDR3 is built from 16 residues. The CDR3 loop is CATTQGEGLSNQPQHF. CDR3 nucleotide sequence: TGTGCCACAACTCAGGGAGAGGGCCTGAGCAATCAGCCCCAGCATTTT.

V usage is TRBV27 and J usage is TRBJ1-2, with D possibly matching TRBD1 (6 bases). The germline CDR1 and CDR2 sequences are MNHEY and SMNVEV (reference sequence). The CDR3 is 16 residues long. V lost 2 bases to trimming and J lost 4 bases, with 17 bases between them. CDR3 in amino acids: CASSLRGGGVSYGYTF. DNA for the CDR3: TGTGCCAGCAGTTTAAGGGGGGGAGGGGTAAGCTATGGCTACACCTTC.